The T cell receptor (beta chain) described here comes from a study of blood T cells in healthy people across ages. Study-wide findings and caveats: Age advanced and TCR beta diversity per million T cells fell, roughly linearly.

The use of a sample-barcoded 5' primer and a J-beta primer mix characterized a second PCR of 7 to 11 cycles. Researchers report that a template-switch adaptor with 12 random nucleotides tagged each cDNA molecule. TCRdb reprocessed the 5' RACE reads with MiXCR, giving one entry per CDR3 protein. The table includes under 1,000,000 distinct CDR3 sequences, 46% detected once. This clonotype was found a few times. Antigen unknown. Sequencing was carried out using blood. The source is a man older than 75 in good health.

The CDR3, as DNA: TGTGCCAGCAGCCGACTAGCGGCAGACAATGAGCAGTTCTTC. Its protein is CASSRLAADNEQFF. The J gene is TRBJ2-1, the V gene TRBV4-2; 9 bases are shared with TRBD2. The CDR3 is made up of 14 amino acids. CDR1 and CDR2 from the germline V gene are LGHNA and YNFKEQ. Germline trimming cut 4 bases from V and 5 bases from J; bases unmatched to any gene: 3.